This TCR beta chain was captured by sequencing in a study of blood T cell repertoires in COVID-19. The wider study: Italy, Spain and the United States were the sources of the convalescent and acute COVID-19 samples.

CDR3 length: 15 amino acids. The V gene lost 3 bases and the J gene lost 3 bases, with 15 bases spanning the gap. The V gene's germline CDR1 is SGHNT and CDR2 YYREEE (reference sequence). Each participant's cohort was designated according to participant-reported clinical history. Data came from immunoSEQ multiplex PCR; TCRdb stores just in-frame clones and leaves some out. The repertoire holds fewer than 200,000 clones, with more than 80% as singletons. The rearrangement uses TRBV5-4 and TRBJ1-1; D perhaps matches TRBD1 (5 bases). Sequencing input: PBMCs or T cells enriched from blood (not recorded which). The TCR sequence derives from a man aged 50 or older who had recovered from COVID-19. CDR3 sequence reads: CASSYLDSAHTEAFF. DNA for the CDR3: TGTGCCAGCAGCTACCTAGACAGTGCCCACACTGAAGCTTTCTTT. Full variable domain (outside the CDR3, taken from reference TRBV5-4 and TRBJ1-1): ETGVTQSPTHLIKTRGQQVTLRCSSQSGHNTVSWYQQALGQGPQFIFQYYREEENGRGNFPPRFSGLQFPNYSSELNVNALELDDSALYLCASSYLDSAHTEAFFGQGTRLTVV.